The 21 T cell receptor beta chains listed next were all sequenced from one sample in a study of T cell repertoires in cytomegalovirus infection. Each CDR3 protein is one row after TCRdb ran MiXCR on the reads. Of fewer than 70,000 distinct CDR3 sequences listed, around 30% are singletons. These receptors lack a known antigen. The specimen was CD8+ T cells from cultured PBMCs, collected from culture after CMV antigen stimulation. The origin of the receptors is a human donor in good health (CMV status not recorded). Some clones in this sample may be carry-over from other donors' samples.

This rearrangement joins TRBV28 to TRBJ2-4; perhaps TRBD1 as D (5 bases). Germline V CDR1 and CDR2: MDHEN, SYDVKM. V lost 7 bases to trimming and J lost 0 bases, with 16 bases between them. The CDR3 loop spans 16 amino acids. As DNA, the CDR3 is TGTGCCAGCATTCCCTCCCCAGGGATAGCCAAAAACATTCAGTACTTC. Its translation is CASIPSPGIAKNIQYF.

This chain links TRBV11-2 with TRBJ2-3; D is possibly TRBD1 or TRBD2 (6 bases each). Germline CDR1 and CDR2: SGHAT and FQNNGV. The CDR3 runs 13 residues. Trimming left V 8 bases short and J 3 bases short, with 12 bases between. The CDR3 protein is CASGRRGTDTQYF. For the CDR3, the DNA is TGTGCCAGCGGCCGGAGGGGGACAGATACGCAGTATTTT.

This chain uses TRBV7-2 with TRBJ1-5; D not certain. The germline gives CDR1 SGHTA, CDR2 FQGNSA. V shed 1 base and J shed 2 bases, with 3 bases lying between them. This CDR3 contains 13 residues. The CDR3 sequence is CASSLVGNQPQHF. CDR3 nucleotide sequence: TGTGCCAGCAGCTTAGTCGGCAATCAGCCCCAGCATTTT.

This clonotype was recorded at least ten times. The rearrangement uses TRBV7-2 and TRBJ1-1; D is unresolved. CDR1 and CDR2 (germline): SGHTA, FQGNSA. V dropped 5 bases and J dropped 4 bases, with 8 bases sitting between them. The CDR3 has 12 residues. DNA of the CDR3: TGTGCCAGCAGCCTAATTACCACTGAAGCTTTCTTT. Amino acids: CASSLITTEAFF.

Only a few counts were recorded for this clonotype. The genes are TRBV27 and TRBJ1-4; D may be TRBD1 (5 bases). Germline CDR1 MNHEY, CDR2 SMNVEV (reference sequence). This CDR3 contains 14 residues. The V end lost 6 bases, the J end lost 4 bases, and 12 bases lay between the germline ends. The CDR3 region is CASSWGPSNEKLFF. CDR3 nucleotide sequence: TGTGCCAGCAGCTGGGGACCGAGTAATGAAAAACTGTTTTTT.

In its sample, this clonotype was seen a few times. The chain joins TRBV12-3 or TRBV12-4 to TRBJ1-1, with D unresolved. The CDR3 has 13 residues. V was trimmed by 1 base and J by 6 bases, leaving 9 bases between them. In nucleotides, the CDR3 is TGTGCCAGCAGTTTAGTCCCCCAACCTGAAGCTTTCTTT. This translates into CASSLVPQPEAFF.

This clonotype came up many times. The rearrangement joins TRBV11-2 to TRBJ2-3, with unresolved D. The CDR3 extends over 15 amino acids. Trimming took off 0 bases at V and 3 bases at J, with 10 bases between the two ends. Germline V gives CDR1 SGHAT, CDR2 FQNNGV. The CDR3 DNA sequence: TGTGCCAGCAGCTTAGAGAAAGGGCTGACAGATACGCAGTATTTT. Translating gives CASSLEKGLTDTQYF.

This clonotype showed up many times. V and J are TRBV25-1 and TRBJ1-1, with TRBD1 matching over 7 bases. The CDR3 runs to 14 residues. Looked up from germline, CDR1 is MGHDK and CDR2 is SYGVNS. Trimming removed 2 bases from V and 4 bases from J; junction bases left unmatched: 4. The CDR3 DNA reads TGTGCCAGCAGTGAAAGGGGGCAGGTCACTGAAGCTTTCTTT. Amino acids: CASSERGQVTEAFF.

This clonotype showed up just a few times. The chain uses TRBV12-3 or TRBV12-4 and TRBJ2-5, with TRBD2 matching over 9 bases. V dropped 5 bases and J dropped 4; count of bases not matched to a gene: 11. The CDR3 is 16 amino acids. The CDR3 loop reads CASSKRVAGAGETQYF. CDR3 coding DNA: TGTGCCAGCAGTAAGCGGGTAGCGGGAGCTGGAGAGACCCAGTACTTC.

The rearrangement joins TRBV19 to TRBJ2-1, with D unclear. Trimming pared 3 bases from V and 6 bases from J, leaving 6 bases between. Per germline, CDR1 LNHDA and CDR2 SQIVND (reference sequence). This CDR3 has 12 amino acids. The CDR3 nucleotides are TGTGCCAGTAGTATCGCCGTCAATGAGCAGTTCTTC. Encoded protein: CASSIAVNEQFF.

V usage is TRBV7-9 and J usage is TRBJ2-1; D remains ambiguous. The length of the CDR3 is 14 residues. The germline gives CDR1 SEHNR, CDR2 FQNEAQ (reference sequence). With 8 bases removed from V and 4 bases from J, the gap between germline ends came to 15 bases. This CDR3 reads CASSGGPRYNEQFF. The CDR3 DNA is TGTGCCAGCTCCGGCGGCCCGAGGTACAATGAGCAGTTCTTC.

By its share, this clonotype is large. The V and J genes are TRBV7-2 and TRBJ2-1; 8 nucleotides match TRBD2. CDR1 and CDR2 (germline): SGHTA, FQGNSA. This CDR3 comprises 17 residues. The V segment lost 4 bases and the J segment 7 bases; nucleotides outside the gene matches: 15. The CDR3 sequence is CASSSPLGAGVSNEQFF. CDR3 coding DNA: TGTGCCAGCAGCTCCCCTTTGGGAGCGGGAGTTAGTAATGAGCAGTTCTTC.

This chain joins TRBV7-6 and TRBJ2-5; 7 nucleotides align to TRBD2. J gave up 2 bases and V 1 base, and 7 bases lay outside the gene matches. This CDR3 is built from 16 residues. Germline V gives CDR1 SGHVS, CDR2 FNYEAQ. The CDR3 here is CASSLVAGEGQETQYF. CDR3 nucleotide sequence: TGTGCCAGCAGCTTAGTGGCGGGAGAGGGGCAAGAGACCCAGTACTTC.

The CDR3 DNA sequence: TGCAGTGCTAGCCCAAGACAGGGGAATGGCTACACCTTC. This sequence encodes CSASPRQGNGYTF. V usage is TRBV20-1 and J usage is TRBJ1-2, with TRBD1 matching over 8 bases. The CDR3 runs to 13 residues. CDR1 DFQATT and CDR2 SNEGSKA come from the germline V gene (reference sequence). V shed 3 bases and J 6 bases; nucleotides not matched to a gene: 6.

The chain carries TRBV19 and TRBJ2-3, with 9 bases matching TRBD1. Germline V gene sequence: CDR1 LNHDA, CDR2 SQIVND (reference sequence). The V segment lost 5 bases and the J segment 3 bases; nucleotides outside the gene matches: 6. The CDR3 is 15 amino acids. CDR3 bases: TGTGCCAGTAGTGAGGACAGGGGACAAACAGATACGCAGTATTTT. This translates into CASSEDRGQTDTQYF.

The V and J genes are TRBV7-9 and TRBJ2-1; D gene ambiguous. The germline V and J ends were trimmed by 5 bases and 13 bases, with 15 bases remaining between them. The germline CDR1 and CDR2 sequences are SEHNR and FQNEAQ (reference sequence). CDR3 length equals 12 residues. CDR3 amino acids: CASSLMETEQFF. CDR3 in DNA: TGTGCCAGCAGCCTAATGGAGACTGAACAGTTCTTC. Full variable domain (missing parts from reference TRBV7-9 and TRBJ2-1): DTGVSQNPRHKITKRGQNVTFRCDPISEHNRLYWYRQTLGQGPEFLTYFQNEAQLEKSRLLSDRFSAERPKGSFSTLEIQRTEQGDSAMYLCASSLMETEQFFGPGTRLTVL.

There are a few counts of this clonotype. V usage is TRBV30 and J usage is TRBJ2-2; 7 bases fit TRBD2. The V gene's germline CDR1 is GTSNPN and CDR2 SVGIG (reference sequence). Losses at the gene ends were 5 bases for V and 5 bases for J; bases not matched to a gene: 11. The CDR3 runs 15 residues. This chain's CDR3 is CAWLPSGQPTGELFF. The DNA of the CDR3 is TGTGCCTGGCTACCTAGCGGACAACCGACCGGGGAGCTGTTTTTT.

J is TRBJ2-3 and V is TRBV5-4; D call uncertain. CDR3 length equals 14 residues. V lost 4 bases and J lost 0, with 9 bases in between. CDR1 and CDR2 (germline): SGHNT, YYREEE (reference sequence). The CDR3 region has the DNA TGTGCCAGCAGCGTAGGACCGAGCACAGATACGCAGTATTTT. Its translation: CASSVGPSTDTQYF.

This clonotype occurred a few times. The J gene is TRBJ2-1, the V gene TRBV7-9; TRBD2 matches at 7 bases. Germline V gene data show CDR1 as SEHNR and CDR2 as FQNEAQ (reference sequence). The CDR3 runs 16 residues. V dropped 1 base and J dropped 3; count of bases not matched to a gene: 6. CDR3 loop: CASSLGGGGGYNEQFF. As DNA, the CDR3 is TGTGCCAGCAGCTTAGGGGGTGGGGGGGGCTACAATGAGCAGTTCTTC.

This clonotype was seen more than once but under ten times. V and J are TRBV12-3 or TRBV12-4 and TRBJ2-3, with D possibly called TRBD1 or TRBD2 (5 bases each). The CDR3 loop spans 12 amino acids. The V and J ends lost 3 bases and 5 bases respectively, with 6 bases between them. As DNA, the CDR3 is TGTGCCAGCAGTTTTGGGGGAGATACGCAGTATTTT. This codes for CASSFGGDTQYF.

Only one count was recorded for this clonotype. A junction end diverges from the germline sequence, so it may reflect a read error. The rearrangement links TRBV7-6 to TRBJ2-7; 10 positions match TRBD1. The CDR3 runs to 14 residues. CDR1 and CDR2 from the germline V gene are SGHVS and FNYEAQ. The CDR3 loop reads CVSSMGDRGYEQYF. CDR3 coding DNA: TGTGTCAGCAGCATGGGGGACAGGGGATACGAGCAGTACTTC.